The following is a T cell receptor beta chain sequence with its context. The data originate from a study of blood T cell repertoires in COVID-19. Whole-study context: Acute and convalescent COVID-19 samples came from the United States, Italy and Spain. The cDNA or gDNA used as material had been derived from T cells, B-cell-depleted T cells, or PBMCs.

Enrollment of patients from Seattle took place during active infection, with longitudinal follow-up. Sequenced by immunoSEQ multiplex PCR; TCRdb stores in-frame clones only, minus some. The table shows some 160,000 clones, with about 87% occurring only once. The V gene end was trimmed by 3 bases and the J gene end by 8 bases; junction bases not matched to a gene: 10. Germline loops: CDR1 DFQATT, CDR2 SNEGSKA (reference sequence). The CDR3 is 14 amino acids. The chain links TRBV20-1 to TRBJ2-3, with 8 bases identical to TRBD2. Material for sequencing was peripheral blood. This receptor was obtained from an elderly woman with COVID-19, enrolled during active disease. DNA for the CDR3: TGCAGTGCTAGTTTAGCGGGGTCTTCGGGTACGCAGTATTTT. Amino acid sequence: CSASLAGSSGTQYF.